The source of this T cell receptor beta chain is a study of blood T cell repertoires in COVID-19. The length of the CDR3 is 17 residues. Trimming took 1 base from V and 1 from J; bases not matched to a gene: 7. Per the germline V gene, CDR1 is MNHNS and CDR2 is SASEGT. Source study methods: Estimation of nucleated cell counts relied on the amplification of reference gene primers. Clones were read by immunoSEQ multiplex PCR, and TCRdb kept only the in-frame ones, dropping some. The D gene and trimming were derived from the DNA, and the V and J assignments and clone size from that table. The sample lists approximately 130,000 clones; approximately 86% were seen once.

The sample comprised PBMCs or T cells enriched from blood (not recorded which). This receptor was obtained from a woman between 50 and 59 years old who had recovered from COVID-19. This rearrangement joins TRBV6-1 to TRBJ1-5; TRBD1 agrees at 7 bases. The CDR3 DNA reads as TGTGCCAGCAGTGAAGTACCGACAGGGCTGAGCAATCAGCCCCAGCATTTT. Amino acids: CASSEVPTGLSNQPQHF.